This TCR beta chain originates from a study of response to subunit inactivated influenza vaccine. There are a few counts of this clonotype. TCRdb called the RT-PCR reads again in MiXCR, with one record for every CDR3 protein. The table records around 570,000 distinct CDR3 sequences, 10% to 12% of them present only once. These records were also assigned to another study, of T cells expressing NK-cell markers. From that paper: Scientists made TCR beta cDNA using 5'RACE template switching with UMIs. Cells sorted as CD3+CD56+NKG2C+, CD3+CD56+NKG2C- and CD3+CD56-NKG2C+ T cells supplied the TCR beta repertoires. Sorting of alpha-beta TCR T cells alone was achieved in several experiments with an anti-gamma-delta TCR antibody. These clonotypes additionally ranked first within the CD3+CD56-NKG2C+ fraction of a few donors. It remained uncertain whether the expanded NKG2C+ T cell clones were specific for HCMV antigens.

The clonotype originates from a man aged 45-65 years who received an inactivated influenza vaccine. The material was PBMCs from blood, obtained on the day of vaccination.

The CDR3 DNA reads TGTGCCAGCAGCTTAGTTCTTGGACACCCCTCTAACTACGAGCAGTACTTC. Protein: CASSLVLGHPSNYEQYF. The V call is TRBV11-2, the J call TRBJ2-7, with D perhaps TRBD1 (5 bases). V shed 1 base and J shed 3 bases, with 19 bases lying between them. The CDR3 sequence is 17 residues long. Per the germline V gene, CDR1 is SGHAT and CDR2 is FQNNGV.